These 9 T cell receptor beta chains originate from one sample sequenced in a study of beta chain features in type 1 diabetes. Study findings and constraints: There was a moderate but significant shortening of TCRB CDR3s in all four CD4+ subsets of Type 1 diabetes patients.

The investigators reverse transcribed all of the isolated RNA, so they sequenced expressed TCRB transcripts. This table comes from immunoSEQ multiplex PCR, and its TCRdb copy is limited to in-frame clones, with some not included. The data contain some 640,000 clones, about 14% of them singletons. These receptors have no identified antigens. The sequencing input was naive CD4+ T cells from blood. The receptors shown here come from a man aged 18 to 30 with type 1 diabetes.

This clone was observed a handful of times. This chain joins TRBV9 and TRBJ2-5; D might be TRBD1 (6 bases). Trimming took 4 bases from V and 5 from J, leaving 9 bases between them. The germline V gene has CDR1 SGDLS and CDR2 YYNGEE. The CDR3 extends over 12 amino acids. Here the CDR3 reads CASSSTGETQYF. CDR3 DNA sequence: TGTGCCAGCAGCTCAACAGGGGAGACCCAGTACTTC. The entire variable domain, with the rest obtained from reference TRBV9 and TRBJ2-5, is as follows: DSGVTQTPKHLITATGQRVTLRCSPRSGDLSVYWYQQSLDQGLQFLIQYYNGEERAKGNILERFSAQQFPDLHSELNLSSLELGDSALYFCASSSTGETQYFGPGTRLLVL.

The chain combines TRBV6-6 with TRBJ1-5; D ambiguous. Deletions cut 0 bases from V and 3 bases from J, with 6 bases between. Germline loops: CDR1 MNHNY, CDR2 SVGAGI (reference sequence). The CDR3 runs to 14 residues. DNA of the CDR3: TGTGCCAGCAGTTACTCGGACCTCAATCAGCCCCAGCATTTT. Translating gives CASSYSDLNQPQHF.

This clone has more than one count but fewer than ten. V is TRBV6-6 and J is TRBJ2-7; tentatively, D is TRBD1 or TRBD2 (5 bases each). Per the germline V gene, CDR1 is MNHNY and CDR2 is SVGAGI (reference sequence). Trimming removed 7 bases from V and 12 bases from J, with 25 bases in between. The length of the CDR3 is 14 residues. For the CDR3, the DNA is TGTGCCAGCACTATGGACTTGGGACCGCGCCCAGCGTACTTC. Translated, it gives CASTMDLGPRPAYF.

The chain joins TRBV6-5 to TRBJ2-7; D possibly corresponds to TRBD2 (7 bases). The CDR3 contains 13 residues. The V and J ends lost 7 bases and 4 bases respectively, with 14 bases between them. The germline V gene encodes CDR1 MNHEY and CDR2 SVGAGI. CDR3 residues: CASTRGGVYEQYF. CDR3 in DNA: TGTGCCAGCACTAGGGGGGGAGTTTACGAGCAGTACTTC.

There are a few counts of this clone. The chain has TRBV2 and TRBJ2-1; D ambiguous. V lost 5 bases to trimming and J lost 10 bases, with 9 bases between them. The CDR3 runs to 11 residues. Germline CDR1 and CDR2: SNHLY and FYNNEI. CDR3 sequence reads: CASSTQWEQFF. The DNA for the CDR3 is TGTGCCAGCAGTACTCAGTGGGAGCAGTTCTTC.

The chain carries TRBV11-2 and TRBJ1-1; D remains unclear. Trimming cost V 5 bases and J 1 base, with 8 bases left between them. Germline-derived CDR1 and CDR2 are SGHAT and FQNNGV. This CDR3 spans 13 amino acids. This CDR3 reads CASSKLRNTEAFF. The CDR3 coding sequence is TGTGCCAGCAGCAAACTTCGGAACACTGAAGCTTTCTTT.

J is TRBJ1-3 and V is TRBV28; D gene ambiguous. Trimming shortened V by 5 bases and J by 1 base, and 9 bases separated the two germline ends. Germline V gene data show CDR1 as MDHEN and CDR2 as SYDVKM. The length of the CDR3 is 14 residues. CDR3 amino acids: CASSAANSGNTIYF. The DNA for the CDR3 is TGTGCCAGCAGTGCCGCGAATTCTGGAAACACCATATATTTT.

This chain links TRBV9 with TRBJ1-6; D ambiguous. Between the trimmed V and J ends, which lost 3 bases and 7 bases, there was a span of 8 bases. Germline CDR1 and CDR2: SGDLS and YYNGEE. This CDR3 spans 13 amino acids. CDR3 amino acids: CASSGEQNSPLHF. The DNA for the CDR3 is TGTGCCAGCAGCGGGGAGCAGAATTCACCCCTCCACTTT.

About this clone: Other nucleotide sequences in the sample specify the same CDR3. The genes are TRBV9 and TRBJ2-5, with TRBD2 as a possible D gene (5 bases). The CDR3 length is 13 residues. CDR1 SGDLS and CDR2 YYNGEE come from the germline V gene. The ends were cut back, 0 bases at V and 5 bases at J, with 8 bases in the middle. As DNA, the CDR3 is TGTGCCAGCAGCGTAGCTACTAGGGAGACCCAGTACTTC. Translating gives CASSVATRETQYF.